The text below deals with one T cell receptor beta chain. This clonotype showed up many times. There is no known antigen for this receptor. No base-level quality is on record; no much larger clone is a single base apart. Synthesis of TCR cDNA relied on 5'RACE template switching, a step that introduced a universal primer site along with unique molecular identifiers. cDNA synthesis was primed from both the TCR alpha and TCR beta constant segments. Two PCR steps were used to amplify libraries, with sample barcodes and sequencing adapters being added in the second step. Sequencing of libraries was performed on Illumina HiSeq 2500 (2x100 bp) or NovaSeq (2x150 bp). The paper's processing steps were these. MIGEC handled demultiplexing of reads and collapsing into UMI consensus sequences, while MiXCR performed V(D)J alignment. Using edgeR on replicate PBMC samples, clonotypes were called vaccine-responding if FDR was below 0.01 and the log2 fold change was above 5 up to day 15. Each bulk clonotype received a CD4 or CD8 identity based on whether the sequenced CD4 or CD8 repertoire contained that clonotype at higher abundance. The public reads were quality trimmed at Q25 with fastp and then assembled into clones with MiXCR by TCRdb, keeping productive beta chains. For every CDR3 protein sequence, its rows merge into one entry that carries the most common genes and DNA. The authors' filters were not applied to this entry. The sample table shows about 150,000 distinct CDR3 sequences, and 6.6% are seen once. The leading ten clones occupy over 0.55% of the sample.

The CDR3 starts with the cysteine, ends with the phenylalanine, and has 14 residues. The DNA shown is the 42-base CDR3, in frame from base 1. V is cut back by 4 bases and J by 5 bases, with 9 bases in the junction unmatched. Looking up the germline V gene yields CDR1 SQVTM and CDR2 ANQGSEA. This specimen's treatment or condition label, per the study, means: live attenuated yellow fever vaccine strain. A standard Ficoll-Paque protocol was used to isolate PBMCs from peripheral blood. Dynabeads CD4 and CD8 positive selection kits were used to isolate CD4 and CD8 T-cell fractions. RNA was extracted with TriZol from bulk PBMCs, CD4 and CD8 fractions, and dextramer-positive and dextramer-negative fractions. This record comes from a study of T cells after yellow fever vaccination (dated by TCRdb to the late 2010s). About the investigation overall: Libraries from fractions with low cell numbers were prepared with the SMART-Seq v4 Ultra Low Input RNA kit. Two healthy male donors, one aged 18 to 30 and one aged 30 to 40 years, made up the cohort. Bulk TCR alpha and beta repertoires were sequenced longitudinally to track T-cell clones before and after primary and booster YFV17D yellow fever vaccination. Blood was drawn at multiple timepoints before and after primary and secondary immunization, with bulk PBMC replicates and cell subsets isolated. Broader findings and caveats from the paper: Most clones expanded after primary vaccination (96% of CD4 and 88% of CD8) were re-detected after the booster, suggesting that broad memory maintenance occurred. A small fraction of clonotypes showed up in both the CD4 and CD8 compartments, probably as a result of convergent recombination. Because abundant contaminating clonotypes from the bulk population could be contained in FACS-sorted repertoires, computational filtering was required. Because the study included only two donors, the extent to which the findings can be generalized is limited. Compared with the primary T-cell response, the secondary T-cell response was faster but weaker, reaching its peak on day 5 rather than on day 15.

This TCR came from a man aged 25-40 years who received the YFV17D yellow fever vaccine. The sample in question was CD4+ T cells sorted from PBMCs, obtained 10 days after the yellow fever booster vaccination. This chain is built from TRBV29-1 and TRBJ2-7; 9 junctional bases match TRBD2. In nucleotide form, the sequence is TGCAGCGTTGCCACGGCGGGAGGGCCCAACGAGCAGTACTTC. Protein translation: CSVATAGGPNEQYF.